This T cell receptor beta chain was identified during a study of control samples from healthy donors and cancer patients. The length of the CDR3 is 15 residues. Per germline, CDR1 MNHEY and CDR2 SVGAGI. Germline trimming cut 2 bases from V and 6 bases from J; bases unmatched to any gene: 7. The data were produced by immunoSEQ multiplex PCR, yet TCRdb's version contains in-frame clones alone and is incomplete. The table includes 150,000 to 200,000 clones, around 88% detected once. The chain couples TRBV6-5 to TRBJ2-7, with TRBD1 identical over 10 bases. This receptor was obtained from a man aged 18 to 35 in good health. Input material: blood. CDR3 coding DNA: TGTGCCAGCAGTTACGCGGACAGGGGGTATTTCGAGCAGTACTTC. Translation: CASSYADRGYFEQYF.